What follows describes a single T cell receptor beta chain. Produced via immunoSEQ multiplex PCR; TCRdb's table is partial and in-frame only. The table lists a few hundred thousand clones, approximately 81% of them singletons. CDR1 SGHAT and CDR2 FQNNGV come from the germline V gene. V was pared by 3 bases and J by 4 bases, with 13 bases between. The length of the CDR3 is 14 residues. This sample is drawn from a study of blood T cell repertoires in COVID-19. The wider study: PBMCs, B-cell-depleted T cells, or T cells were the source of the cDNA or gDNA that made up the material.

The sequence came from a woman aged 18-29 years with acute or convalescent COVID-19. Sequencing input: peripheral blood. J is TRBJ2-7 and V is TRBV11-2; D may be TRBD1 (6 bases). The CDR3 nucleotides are TGTGCCAGCAGCTTCCAGGGAAGGGGGTACGAGCAGTACTTC. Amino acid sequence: CASSFQGRGYEQYF.